The 10 T cell receptor beta chains below were found in one sample sequenced in a study of PD-1 blockade in mismatch repair-deficient tumors. The assay was immunoSEQ multiplex PCR, and TCRdb's table has in-frame clones only and misses some. The profile shows around 50,000 clones, roughly 80% of them singletons. The sequencing used peripheral blood, collected 4 weeks after starting pembrolizumab. The receptors shown here come from an adult with mismatch repair-deficient cancer.

This clone was seen only once. The chain has TRBV15 and TRBJ2-2; D may be TRBD2 (6 bases). Germline CDR1 reads LNHNV; CDR2 reads YYDKDF (reference sequence). V shed 0 bases and J shed 0 bases, with 14 bases lying between them. This CDR3 region has 18 residues. CDR3: CATSRDLAGRSNTGELFF. The CDR3 DNA reads TGTGCCACCAGCAGAGATCTGGCGGGAAGGTCGAACACCGGGGAGCTGTTTTTT.

The V and J genes are TRBV13 and TRBJ2-7, with 7 positions matching TRBD1. The CDR3 has 13 residues. The J segment lost 5 bases and the V segment lost 4 bases, leaving 5 bases of the junction unmatched. CDR1 is PRHDT and CDR2 is FYEKMQ in the germline V gene (reference sequence). The DNA for the CDR3 is TGTGCCAGCAGCTACAGGGGTATCCACGAGCAGTACTTC. Translating gives CASSYRGIHEQYF.

J is TRBJ2-7 and V is TRBV5-1, with 9 bases matching TRBD2. V trimming: 1 base; J trimming: 1 base; junction bases outside the gene matches: 3. The CDR3 consists of 15 residues. The germline CDR1 and CDR2 sequences are SGHRS and YFSETQ. The CDR3 DNA follows: TGCGCCAGCAGCTTGCTAGCGGGAAATTCCTACGAGCAGTACTTC. This codes for CASSLLAGNSYEQYF.

The rearrangement joins TRBV11-3 to TRBJ2-1; TRBD2 is a possible D gene (6 bases). This CDR3 is 14 amino acids long. Germline V gives CDR1 SGHNT, CDR2 YENEEA. Trimming cost V 6 bases and J 4 bases, with 13 bases left between them. The CDR3 here is CASSRERSYNEQFF. In DNA, the CDR3 is TGTGCCAGCAGTCGGGAGAGGAGTTACAATGAGCAGTTCTTC.

There are a few counts of this clone. This chain uses TRBV5-1 with TRBJ1-1; D ambiguous. This CDR3 contains 15 residues. CDR1 and CDR2 from the germline V gene are SGHRS and YFSETQ. The V gene lost 0 bases and the J gene lost 1 base, with 10 bases spanning the gap. CDR3: CASSLGRVPNTEAFF. The CDR3 region has the DNA TGCGCCAGCAGCTTGGGACGGGTCCCGAACACTGAAGCTTTCTTT.

The rearrangement joins TRBV5-1 to TRBJ2-7; 9 bases fit TRBD2. Germline V CDR1 and CDR2: SGHRS, YFSETQ. This CDR3 has 15 residues. V gave up 4 bases and J gave up 0 bases; unmatched junction bases: 5. The CDR3 loop reads CASSAGTSSSYEQYF. The CDR3 DNA sequence: TGCGCCAGCAGCGCCGGGACTAGCAGCTCCTACGAGCAGTACTTC.

The rearrangement uses TRBV6-5 and TRBJ2-7, with TRBD2 as a possible D gene (6 bases). Germline V lookup: CDR1 MNHEY, CDR2 SVGAGI. The CDR3 is 15 residues long. Trimming shortened V by 6 bases and J by 2 bases, and 17 bases separated the two germline ends. This CDR3 reads CASRPQRDSAYEQYF. The CDR3 DNA is TGTGCCAGCAGACCACAAAGGGACTCAGCCTACGAGCAGTACTTC.

The V gene is TRBV7-9, the J gene TRBJ2-1, with D perhaps assigned TRBD1 or TRBD2 (5 bases each). Germline V gene lookup returns CDR1 SEHNR and CDR2 FQNEAQ (reference sequence). V lost 8 bases, J lost 9 bases, and 23 bases lay in between. The CDR3 has 15 residues. The CDR3 protein is CASPPPGAGGLEQFF. DNA for the CDR3: TGTGCCAGCCCACCACCCGGGGCAGGCGGGCTTGAGCAGTTCTTC.

V and J are TRBV19 and TRBJ1-5; D uncertain. Germline V CDR1 and CDR2: LNHDA, SQIVND (reference sequence). Trimming took 5 bases from V and 9 from J, leaving 14 bases between them. The CDR3 is made up of 13 amino acids. CDR3: CASSPRDLLPQHF. For the CDR3, the DNA is TGTGCCAGTAGTCCCCGAGACTTACTGCCCCAGCATTTT.

The chain links TRBV27 to TRBJ1-5, with D possibly being TRBD1 (5 bases). V was shortened by 8 bases and J by 0 bases, with 17 bases between the two germline ends. Germline V gives CDR1 MNHEY, CDR2 SMNVEV (reference sequence). CDR3 length equals 16 residues. Here the CDR3 DNA reads TGTGCCAGCGCGAAAACAGGAGCGTATAGCAATCAGCCCCAGCATTTT. Amino acids: CASAKTGAYSNQPQHF.